Shown below are 22 T cell receptor beta chains from a single sample sequenced in a study of cytomegalovirus exposure and HLA in healthy donors. TCRdb's table, derived via immunoSEQ multiplex PCR, lists solely in-frame clones and lacks some. The sample has 90,000 to 100,000 clones, 90% to 95% seen once. The sequencing sample was made of PBMCs. These receptors were taken from a woman under 40 in good health and CMV-seropositive.

The rearrangement links TRBV7-8 to TRBJ2-5; perhaps TRBD2 as D (6 bases). The V gene's germline CDR1 is SGHVS and CDR2 FQNEAQ. The CDR3 contains 16 residues. Trimming shortened V by 4 bases and J by 2 bases, and 17 bases separated the two germline ends. The CDR3 DNA follows: TGTGCCAGCAGCTCCCTCAGCGGGTTGGTACAAGAGACCCAGTACTTC. Residues: CASSSLSGLVQETQYF.

The chain uses TRBV5-5 and TRBJ2-7; maybe TRBD2 (6 bases). The CDR3 spans 15 residues. Trimming took 4 bases from V and 3 from J, leaving 17 bases between them. CDR1 and CDR2 from the germline V gene are SGHKS and YYEKEE (reference sequence). The CDR3: CASSLGLVRGYEQYF. The CDR3 DNA follows: TGTGCCAGCAGCCTTGGACTCGTGCGGGGCTACGAGCAGTACTTC.

The chain couples TRBV9 to TRBJ1-1; 11 bases are shared with TRBD1. V lost 4 bases to trimming and J lost 9 bases; unmatched junction nucleotides: 11. Looked up from germline, CDR1 is SGDLS and CDR2 is YYNGEE. The CDR3 is made up of 15 amino acids. This CDR3 reads CASSPRTGGMEKAFF. CDR3 nucleotide sequence: TGTGCCAGCAGCCCAAGGACAGGGGGCATGGAAAAAGCTTTCTTT.

The chain uses TRBV4-3 and TRBJ2-7; weak D call: TRBD2 (6 bases). Germline values: CDR1 LGHNA, CDR2 YSLEER. This CDR3 is 16 amino acids long. Trimming pared 3 bases from V and 2 bases from J, leaving 17 bases between. CDR3: CASSQSSQGLPYEQYF. The CDR3 DNA is TGCGCCAGCAGCCAGAGCAGCCAGGGACTGCCCTACGAGCAGTACTTC.

The V and J genes are TRBV11-3 and TRBJ2-2, with 10 bases matching TRBD2. CDR3 length: 16 residues. V shed 2 bases and J 6 bases; nucleotides not matched to a gene: 6. Germline loops: CDR1 SGHNT, CDR2 YENEEA. CDR3 residues: CASSLSLAGAAGELFF. CDR3 coding DNA: TGTGCCAGCAGCTTAAGCCTAGCGGGAGCCGCCGGGGAGCTGTTTTTT. Based on the CDR3 plus reference TRBV11-3 and TRBJ2-2, the full variable domain is EAGVVQSPRYKIIEKKQPVAFWCNPISGHNTLYWYLQNLGQGPELLIRYENEEAVDDSQLPKDRFSAERLKGVDSTLKIQPAELGDSAVYLCASSLSLAGAAGELFFGEGSRLTVL.

The chain recombines TRBV6-6 with TRBJ1-4, with 8 nucleotides matching TRBD1. With V trimmed by 2 bases and J by 7 bases, 6 bases remained unmatched. The germline gives CDR1 MNHNY, CDR2 SVGAGI (reference sequence). The CDR3 spans 15 residues. The CDR3 spells CASSYLRDRREKLFF. The DNA of the CDR3 is TGTGCCAGCAGTTACCTCCGGGACAGGCGTGAAAAACTGTTTTTT.

The V call is TRBV4-1, the J call TRBJ2-7, with TRBD2 identical over 7 bases. The J segment lost 4 bases and the V segment lost 0 bases, leaving 9 bases of the junction unmatched. The CDR3 contains 16 residues. The germline gives CDR1 MGHRA, CDR2 YSYEKL. DNA of the CDR3: TGCGCCAGCAGCCAAGAAGCCAACAGCGGGACTTACGAGCAGTACTTC. Amino acid sequence: CASSQEANSGTYEQYF.

This chain links TRBV4-1 with TRBJ2-1; 14 bases align to TRBD2. The germline V gene has CDR1 MGHRA and CDR2 YSYEKL. The CDR3 is made up of 17 amino acids. After removal of 4 bases from V and 9 bases from J, the junction contained 11 bases not matched to a gene. For the CDR3, the DNA is TGCGCCAGCAGCCTCACCCTCGGGACTAGCGGGAGAAGTGAGCAGTTCTTC. This gives the protein CASSLTLGTSGRSEQFF.

The chain recombines TRBV4-3 with TRBJ2-7; 11 bases align to TRBD1. Looked up from germline, CDR1 is LGHNA and CDR2 is YSLEER. The CDR3 has 14 residues. The V segment lost 3 bases and the J segment 2 bases; nucleotides outside the gene matches: 0. The DNA for the CDR3 is TGCGCCAGCAGCCAGGACAGGGGGCCCTACGAGCAGTACTTC. Its protein is CASSQDRGPYEQYF.

The J gene is TRBJ2-2, the V gene TRBV5-1; 9 nucleotides match TRBD1. V shed 7 bases, J shed 2 bases, and the junction held 6 bases outside the gene matches. Germline V gene sequence: CDR1 SGHRS, CDR2 YFSETQ. CDR3 length: 15 residues. The chain's CDR3 is CASASGQGNTGELFF. As DNA, the CDR3 is TGCGCCAGCGCCTCGGGACAGGGCAACACCGGGGAGCTGTTTTTT. Full variable domain (remainder filled in from reference TRBV5-1 and TRBJ2-2): KAGVTQTPRYLIKTRGQQVTLSCSPISGHRSVSWYQQTPGQGLQFLFEYFSETQRNKGNFPGRFSGRQFSNSRSEMNVSTLELGDSALYLCASASGQGNTGELFFGEGSRLTVL.

This clone was seen only once. For the CDR3, the DNA is TGTGCCAGCAGCTCCGGGGGGGGGCAAGAGACCCAGTACTTC. It codes for CASSSGGGQETQYF. The chain joins TRBV7-2 to TRBJ2-5; 8 bases fit TRBD2. CDR1 SGHTA and CDR2 FQGNSA come from the germline V gene. The CDR3 extends over 14 amino acids. V lost 4 bases to trimming and J lost 2 bases; unmatched junction nucleotides: 3.

The rearrangement joins TRBV5-1 to TRBJ2-5, with 10 bases lining up with TRBD2. The V and J ends lost 0 bases and 1 base, in that order; junction bases with no gene match: 6. CDR3 length: 17 amino acids. Germline loops: CDR1 SGHRS, CDR2 YFSETQ. DNA for the CDR3: TGCGCCAGCAGCTTGGGGCTAGCGGGAGCCTCCCAAGAGACCCAGTACTTC. It translates to CASSLGLAGASQETQYF.

The J gene is TRBJ1-1, the V gene TRBV28; 11 bases match TRBD1. Losses at the gene ends were 1 base for V and 4 bases for J; bases not matched to a gene: 2. Germline V gives CDR1 MDHEN, CDR2 SYDVKM. The CDR3 runs to 15 residues. This CDR3 reads CASSLLDRGRTEAFF. The CDR3, as DNA: TGTGCCAGCAGTTTATTGGACAGGGGGCGCACTGAAGCTTTCTTT.

The gene calls are TRBV4-1 and TRBJ2-1; weak D call: TRBD2 (5 bases). V lost 3 bases to trimming and J lost 0 bases, with 12 bases between them. The CDR3 has 16 residues. Germline V gives CDR1 MGHRA, CDR2 YSYEKL. The CDR3: CASSQGSGSSYNEQFF. For the CDR3, the DNA is TGCGCCAGCAGCCAGGGGAGCGGCAGCTCCTACAATGAGCAGTTCTTC.

V usage is TRBV30 and J usage is TRBJ2-3; 9 bases agree with TRBD1. Trimming took 8 bases from V and 1 from J; bases not matched to a gene: 4. The CDR3 length is 13 residues. Germline V gene sequence: CDR1 GTSNPN, CDR2 SVGIG (reference sequence). CDR3 residues: CANRQGGTDTQYF. CDR3 nucleotide sequence: TGTGCCAACAGACAGGGGGGCACAGATACGCAGTATTTT.

CDR3 DNA: TGTGCCAGTAGTATTCGGCTAGCGGGGGATACGCAGTATTTT. This sequence encodes CASSIRLAGDTQYF. The V and J genes are TRBV19 and TRBJ2-3; 9 nucleotides align to TRBD2. V trimming: 3 bases; J trimming: 6 bases; junction bases outside the gene matches: 4. Germline CDR1 reads LNHDA; CDR2 reads SQIVND (reference sequence). The CDR3 has 14 amino acids.

The V call is TRBV7-2, the J call TRBJ2-1; 10 bases map to TRBD2. This CDR3 is 15 amino acids long. Germline V gene sequence: CDR1 SGHTA, CDR2 FQGNSA. With V trimmed by 5 bases and J by 10 bases, 11 bases remained unmatched. The CDR3 here is CASSTSGRAAREQFF. CDR3 coding DNA: TGTGCCAGCAGCACGAGCGGGAGGGCCGCCAGGGAGCAGTTCTTC.

The rearrangement joins TRBV15 to TRBJ1-1, with D possibly matching TRBD1 (5 bases). CDR1 and CDR2 (germline): LNHNV, YYDKDF (reference sequence). The germline V and J ends were trimmed by 1 base and 0 bases, with 9 bases remaining between them. This CDR3 comprises 15 residues. CDR3 residues: CATSRVRQMNTEAFF. In DNA form, the CDR3 reads TGTGCCACCAGCAGAGTGAGACAGATGAACACTGAAGCTTTCTTT.

V gene TRBV19 combines with J gene TRBJ1-3; D is ambiguous. The V end was cut by 3 bases, the J end by 7 bases, with 13 bases between. Germline-derived CDR1 and CDR2 are LNHDA and SQIVND (reference sequence). This CDR3 has 14 amino acids. The CDR3 nucleotides read TGTGCCAGTAGTATGATAGGAGGCTTGAACACCATATATTTT. Its protein is CASSMIGGLNTIYF.

The chain carries TRBV6-6 and TRBJ2-2, with 7 bases fitting TRBD1. Germline CDR1 and CDR2: MNHNY and SVGAGI (reference sequence). Trimming at V came to 6 bases and at J to 3 bases, leaving 7 bases not matched to a gene. There are 15 residues in the CDR3. The CDR3 protein is CASSQTGLHTGELFF. The CDR3 DNA reads TGTGCCAGCAGCCAGACAGGGTTGCACACCGGGGAGCTGTTTTTT.

CDR3 loop: CASIAGGGAGELFF. In DNA, the CDR3 is TGTGCCTCTATTGCGGGCGGTGGCGCCGGGGAGCTGTTTTTT. The chain is built from TRBV11-2 and TRBJ2-2; D possibly corresponds to TRBD2 (5 bases). Trimming took off 11 bases at V and 6 bases at J, with 19 bases between the two ends. This CDR3 contains 14 residues. In germline, CDR1 is SGHAT, CDR2 FQNNGV.

This chain connects TRBV14 to TRBJ1-3; D gene unclear. Germline values: CDR1 SGHDN, CDR2 FVKESK. The CDR3 is made up of 12 amino acids. V was shortened by 3 bases and J by 3 bases, with 3 bases between the two germline ends. CDR3 nucleotide sequence: TGTGCCAGCAGCCAGTATGGAAACACCATATATTTT. Translating gives CASSQYGNTIYF.